The 11 T cell receptor beta chains reported below all come from one sample, sequenced in a study of T-cell memory formation after mild COVID-19. MiXCR was run by TCRdb on the 5' RACE reads, yielding one entry per CDR3 protein. The repertoire includes about 390,000 distinct CDR3 sequences, more than 15% of them detected once, and roughly 21% sits in the top ten. Sequenced input: PBMCs or a T cell subset sorted from them (not recorded which). The receptors here all came from a man younger than 35 who had mild COVID-19 (a few samples of this study predate the infection). Cell type and time point are not known.

This clonotype was seen at least ten times. The rearrangement links TRBV7-9 to TRBJ2-7; TRBD2 matches at 9 bases. Germline CDR1 reads SEHNR; CDR2 reads FQNEAQ (reference sequence). The CDR3 runs 13 residues. V trimming: 5 bases; J trimming: 5 bases; junction bases outside the gene matches: 4. In DNA form, the CDR3 reads TGTGCCAGCAGCCGTAGCGGGGGCGACGAGCAGTACTTC. This translates into CASSRSGGDEQYF.

This chain links TRBV7-9 with TRBJ2-3; TRBD2 might be the D (6 bases). V lost 5 bases, J lost 8 bases, and 14 bases lay in between. CDR3 size: 13 residues. Per germline, CDR1 SEHNR and CDR2 FQNEAQ (reference sequence). The CDR3 loop is CASSLPGDRTQYF. DNA of the CDR3: TGTGCCAGCAGCCTCCCGGGGGACCGTACGCAGTATTTT.

In its sample, this clonotype was seen a few times. The V and J genes are TRBV5-4 and TRBJ1-2; perhaps TRBD1 as D (5 bases). Germline V lookup: CDR1 SGHNT, CDR2 YYREEE (reference sequence). The CDR3 covers 15 residues. V dropped 4 bases and J dropped 4 bases, with 17 bases sitting between them. CDR3 residues: CASSSDRVRPYGYTF. CDR3 nucleotides: TGTGCCAGCAGCAGTGACAGAGTTAGGCCCTATGGCTACACCTTC.

In its sample, this clonotype was seen a few times. The genes are TRBV4-3 and TRBJ1-2, with 11 bases fitting TRBD1. This CDR3 has 17 amino acids. Germline V gene lookup returns CDR1 LGHNA and CDR2 YSLEER. Trimming removed 4 bases from V and 8 bases from J; junction bases left unmatched: 15. The CDR3 DNA follows: TGCGCCAGCAGCCGGGGAGTTGGACAGGGGGCCTTGTGGGGCTACACCTTC. Translated: CASSRGVGQGALWGYTF.

V usage is TRBV20-1 and J usage is TRBJ2-7; 9 bases fit TRBD1. The CDR3 is 15 residues long. CDR1 is DFQATT, CDR2 SNEGSKA, per germline (reference sequence). With V trimmed by 6 bases and J by 0 bases, 9 bases remained unmatched. CDR3 sequence (DNA): TGCAGTGCAACGCCGGGACAGGGCTTCTCCTACGAGCAGTACTTC. The encoded protein is CSATPGQGFSYEQYF.

This chain uses TRBV20-1 with TRBJ2-7, with 8 nucleotides matching TRBD2. Germline CDR1 DFQATT, CDR2 SNEGSKA (reference sequence). The CDR3 extends over 13 amino acids. V trimming: 4 bases; J trimming: 6 bases; junction bases outside the gene matches: 8. CDR3 residues: CSATGGPEAEQYV. CDR3 DNA sequence: TGCAGTGCTACGGGGGGGCCGGAGGCCGAGCAGTACGTC.

This clonotype showed up many times. The gene calls are TRBV7-9 and TRBJ1-6, with D uncertain. Trimming stripped 3 bases from V and 13 bases from J, with 13 bases between. The CDR3 extends over 13 amino acids. Germline loops: CDR1 SEHNR, CDR2 FQNEAQ (reference sequence). The DNA of the CDR3 is TGTGCCAGCAGCTTCGGTCCCCCAGGCCCCCTCCACTTT. Protein sequence: CASSFGPPGPLHF. The entire variable domain, with the rest obtained from reference TRBV7-9 and TRBJ1-6, is as follows: DTGVSQNPRHKITKRGQNVTFRCDPISEHNRLYWYRQTLGQGPEFLTYFQNEAQLEKSRLLSDRFSAERPKGSFSTLEIQRTEQGDSAMYLCASSFGPPGPLHFGNGTRLTVT.

This clonotype was observed a handful of times. The gene calls are TRBV12-3 or TRBV12-4 and TRBJ2-3, with D perhaps matching TRBD2 (5 bases). Trimming took 6 bases from V and 6 from J, leaving 16 bases between them. The CDR3 is 14 residues long. The CDR3 DNA reads TGTGCCAGCAGCCGAGGGTCTGACGGGGATACGCAGTATTTT. Protein sequence: CASSRGSDGDTQYF.

This clonotype was picked up a small number of times. The V call is TRBV27, the J call TRBJ2-3; D is possibly TRBD1 (6 bases). This CDR3 is 14 amino acids long. Germline CDR1 reads MNHEY; CDR2 reads SMNVEV (reference sequence). The V end was cut by 7 bases, the J end by 2 bases, with 13 bases between. CDR3 sequence: CASNFQGTTDTQYF. In nucleotides, the CDR3 is TGTGCCAGCAATTTCCAGGGGACCACAGATACGCAGTATTTT.

The sample holds a few counts of this clonotype. V gene TRBV7-3 combines with J gene TRBJ2-1; 14 bases fit TRBD2. The CDR3 covers 17 residues. The junction had 7 bases not matched to a gene; V was cut back by 2 bases and J by 7 bases. The germline V gene has CDR1 SGHTA and CDR2 FQGTGA. This CDR3 is CASSLSGTSGGRNEQFF. The CDR3 DNA reads as TGTGCCAGCAGCTTATCTGGGACTAGCGGGGGAAGGAATGAGCAGTTCTTC.

The sample holds many counts of this clonotype. The genes are TRBV5-1 and TRBJ2-2, with D perhaps matching TRBD1 (6 bases). Germline V lookup: CDR1 SGHRS, CDR2 YFSETQ. The CDR3 extends over 15 amino acids. Trimming pared 2 bases from V and 0 bases from J, leaving 8 bases between. The CDR3 DNA reads as TGCGCCAGCAGCTTAGACAGGCCGAACACCGGGGAGCTGTTTTTT. Translating gives CASSLDRPNTGELFF.